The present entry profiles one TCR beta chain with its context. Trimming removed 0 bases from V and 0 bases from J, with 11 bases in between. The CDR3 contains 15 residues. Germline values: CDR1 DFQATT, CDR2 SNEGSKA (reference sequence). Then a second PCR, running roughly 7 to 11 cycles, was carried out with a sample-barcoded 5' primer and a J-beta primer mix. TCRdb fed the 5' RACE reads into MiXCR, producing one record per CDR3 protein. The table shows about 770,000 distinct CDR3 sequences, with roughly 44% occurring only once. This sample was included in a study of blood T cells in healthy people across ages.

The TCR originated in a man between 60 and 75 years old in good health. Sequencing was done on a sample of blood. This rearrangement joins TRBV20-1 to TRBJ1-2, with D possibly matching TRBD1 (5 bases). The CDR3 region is CSARDPSGTNYGYTF. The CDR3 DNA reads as TGCAGTGCTAGAGATCCCTCAGGGACTAACTATGGCTACACCTTC.